This record covers a single T cell receptor (beta chain). This entry is derived from a study of blood T cell repertoires in COVID-19. Study-level information: T cells, B-cell-depleted T cells, or PBMCs provided the cDNA or gDNA that served as material.

Original processing methods: Scientists estimated how many nucleated cells there were by amplifying reference gene primers. The repertoire was sequenced with immunoSEQ multiplex PCR; TCRdb's copy has only in-frame clones and lacks some. That table gives V, J and clone size, and the DNA gave D and trimming. The data show fewer than 250,000 clones, about 90% seen once. CDR3 length: 16 amino acids. From germline, CDR1 is LGHDT and CDR2 YNNKEL (reference sequence). V was clipped by 0 bases and J by 2 bases, with 10 bases between them. The TCR originated in a man between 60 and 75 years old with COVID-19, enrolled during active disease. The rearrangement links TRBV3-1 (or the pseudogene TRBV3-2) to TRBJ1-4; D is undetermined. The sample was peripheral blood. CDR3 DNA: TGTGCCAGCAGCCAAGATCCGGGGTACACTAATGAAAAACTGTTTTTT. This translates into CASSQDPGYTNEKLFF.